The T cell receptor (beta chain) described here comes from a study of T-cell reconstitution after alpha-beta-depleted transplantation in children. Preparation of the TCRbeta library involved a method that used unique molecular identifiers. MiXCR was run by TCRdb on the PCR reads, yielding one entry per CDR3 protein. The table includes about 240,000 distinct CDR3 sequences, 9.5% to 15% detected once. There are many counts of this clonotype. There are 14 residues in the CDR3. The V gene lost 0 bases and the J gene lost 4 bases, with 11 bases spanning the gap. Looked up from germline, CDR1 is SGHRS and CDR2 is YFSETQ.

The sequence was collected from a human donor who donated a stem cell graft to a child with acute lymphoblastic leukemia. The sample here was PBMCs from the stem cell graft donor, taken from the stem cell graft. The chain recombines TRBV5-1 with TRBJ2-7; D is possibly TRBD1 (6 bases). The CDR3 protein is CASSLADRRYEQYF. Here the CDR3 DNA reads TGCGCCAGCAGCTTGGCCGACAGGAGGTACGAGCAGTACTTC.